What follows describes a single TCR beta chain. Which antigen it targets is not known. Within one base of it there is no much larger clone, and no base qualities were kept. The data stem from a study of T cells in localized non-small cell lung cancer (dated by TCRdb to 2019 to 2021). Notes on the research overall: T cell repertoires of approximately 250 early-stage NSCLC patients were analyzed, with tumors being compared against uninvolved tumor-adjacent lungs. The cohort comprised 236 treatment-naïve NSCLC patients with resected, localized lung tumors. Of the NSCLC patients, approximately 130 were male and about 97 were female, and the mean age was approximately 69 years. General findings and caveats noted by the study authors: Longer overall survival was associated with higher blood T cell density, whereas shorter survival was associated with higher adjacent-lung clonality. The highest T cell clonality was observed in uninvolved tumor-adjacent lung, where clonality exceeded that of tumor, suggesting that antigenic responses were more focused in uninvolved tumor-adjacent lung. A median of 57 of the top 100 tumor clones were detected in paired uninvolved adjacent lung, and around 30 of these tumor clones were also found among the top 100 clones of the paired uninvolved adjacent lung. Since the design was exploratory, TCR variables were selected using unadjusted p-values with no false-discovery rate correction. Because multi-region sequencing of the tumors was not done, intratumor heterogeneity could not be ruled out.

The CDR3 measures 14 amino acids from cysteine to phenylalanine. Just the 42-base CDR3 DNA is kept, in frame starting at base 1. Reading the germline V gene gives CDR1 LGHNT and CDR2 FRNRAP. V lost 2 bases and J lost 5 bases, and the count of bases not matched to a germline gene is 1. At diagnosis, tumor, uninvolved tumor-adjacent lung and peripheral blood were collected and then preserved as a mix of FFPE and fresh-frozen material. For TCR repertoire profiling, blood samples were analyzed as peripheral blood mononuclear cells. TCR beta CDR3 regions were sequenced from DNA using the immunoSEQ Assay. Per the original workflow: T cell density was computed as TCR beta template counts normalized to usable DNA estimated by amplifying housekeeping genes. The preseqR package was used to estimate richness by extrapolating to 400,000 templates for PBMC samples and to 120,000 templates for tissue samples. Clonality was defined by subtracting Pielou's evenness from one. Tissue-enriched TCRs were identified through differential abundance testing performed on productive amino-acid clonotypes, with a minimum total count of 5 and an alpha of 0.1. The Jaccard Index and the Morisita Overlap Index were used to measure how much the repertoires overlapped between compartments. GLIPH grouped TCR beta CDR3s together with public tetramer-defined viral CDR3s, and a viral motif had to include at least three viral sequences and also show V-gene enrichment. Imported from immuneACCESS, the table was reduced by TCRdb to in-frame sequences with V and J called. These copies leave out some clones; in studies compared against another copy, an unresolved V gene accounts for under half, and the cause of the remainder is not known. D and trimming were read from the DNA, whereas the V and J calls and clone size are those reported in that table. This sample has some 26,000 clones in its table, and about 87% of those were observed once. The ten most abundant clones make up about 3% of the sample.

The sequencing used peripheral blood, collected before any cancer treatment. This TCR came from a woman aged 18 to 50 with stage I lung adenocarcinoma. The chain employs TRBV12-5 and TRBJ1-1, with 11 middle bases fitting TRBD1. The CDR3 sequence is CASGLRDRGTEAFF. The DNA is TGTGCTAGTGGTTTGCGGGACAGGGGGACTGAAGCTTTCTTT.